Listed below are T cell receptor beta chains from one sample, sequenced in a study of blood T cell repertoires in COVID-19. Sequencing was performed with immunoSEQ multiplex PCR; in TCRdb, only in-frame clones are kept and a portion is missing. The data contain about 200,000 clones, approximately 86% of them singletons. The sequenced sample consisted of PBMCs or T cells enriched from blood (not recorded which). The receptors come from a woman aged 30 to 39 who had been exposed to COVID-19. CDR3s include the opening cysteine and the closing phenylalanine or tryptophan. The order of the fields is D gene, J gene, V gene, clone size, CDR3 protein, CDR3 DNA. The D gene is left open where the match is weak. Clone size is not always given. Where it is, it says once, few, many or a class for expanded clones.

D: TRBD1; J: TRBJ2-1; V: TRBV9; size: -; CDR3: CASSNRGWDNEQFF; DNA: TGTGCCAGCAGCAACAGGGGGTGGGACAATGAGCAGTTCTTC
D: -; J: TRBJ2-7; V: TRBV10-3; size: -; CDR3: CAISESVGGHYEQYF; DNA: TGTGCCATCAGTGAGTCGGTGGGGGGGCACTACGAGCAGTACTTC
D: TRBD1; J: TRBJ1-4; V: TRBV5-1; size: -; CDR3: CASSLGTGTNEKLFF; DNA: TGCGCCAGCAGCTTGGGGACAGGGACTAATGAAAAACTGTTTTTT
D: -; J: TRBJ2-2; V: TRBV2; size: -; CDR3: CASSPRDPGDTGELFF; DNA: TGTGCCAGCAGTCCCCGGGACCCGGGGGACACCGGGGAGCTGTTTTTT
D: TRBD2; J: TRBJ2-5; V: TRBV5-1; size: -; CDR3: CASSSHRGVFHLIQETQYF; DNA: TGCGCCAGCAGCTCTCATCGGGGGGTTTTCCATCTGATCCAAGAGACCCAGTACTTC
D: -; J: TRBJ1-5; V: TRBV19; size: -; CDR3: CASSGNQAGQPQHF; DNA: TGTGCCAGTAGTGGTAACCAGGCGGGGCAGCCCCAGCATTTT
D: -; J: TRBJ1-6; V: TRBV9; size: -; CDR3: CASSAAGTHSPLHF; DNA: TGTGCCAGCAGCGCCGCGGGAACCCACTCACCCCTCCACTTT
D: TRBD1; J: TRBJ2-3; V: TRBV28; size: -; CDR3: CASSTRQGTDTQYF; DNA: TGTGCCAGCAGCACCCGACAGGGAACAGATACGCAGTATTTT
D: TRBD1; J: TRBJ1-3; V: TRBV9; size: -; CDR3: CASSVADRSGNTIYF; DNA: TGTGCCAGCAGCGTAGCGGACAGGTCTGGAAACACCATATATTTT
D: -; J: TRBJ2-3; V: TRBV6-5; size: once; CDR3: CASSYSDWNTQYF; DNA: TGTGCCAGCAGTTACTCCGACTGGAATACGCAGTATTTT
D: -; J: TRBJ1-1; V: TRBV7-2; size: -; CDR3: CASSQREAFF; DNA: TGTGCCAGCAGCCAGCGTGAAGCTTTCTTT
D: -; J: TRBJ2-2; V: TRBV11-2; size: -; CDR3: CASSMWDNVGELFF; DNA: TGTGCCAGCAGCATGTGGGACAACGTGGGGGAGCTGTTTTTT
D: TRBD1; J: TRBJ2-7; V: TRBV7-9; size: -; CDR3: CASSLAFGQGPDEQYF; DNA: TGTGCCAGCAGCTTAGCTTTTGGACAGGGGCCTGACGAGCAGTACTTC
D: -; J: TRBJ2-3; V: TRBV24-1; size: -; CDR3: CATSDPKLDTQYF; DNA: TGTGCCACCAGTGATCCGAAACTAGATACGCAGTATTTT
D: TRBD1; J: TRBJ1-4; V: TRBV6-6; size: -; CDR3: CASTGTASNEKLFF; DNA: TGTGCCAGCACCGGGACAGCTTCAAATGAAAAACTGTTTTTT
D: -; J: TRBJ1-2; V: TRBV6-5; size: -; CDR3: CASSRVAGESYTF; DNA: TGTGCCAGCAGTAGGGTGGCAGGGGAGAGCTACACCTTC